Detailed here is one T cell receptor beta chain. This sample stems from a study of blood T cell repertoires in COVID-19. TCRdb's copy holds only in-frame clones and misses some; the assay was immunoSEQ multiplex PCR. The table lists some 62,000 clones, about four fifths of them singletons. Unmatched junction bases numbered 10, after V lost 8 bases and J lost 3 bases. This CDR3 has 14 residues. Germline CDR1 is KGHSH and CDR2 is LQKENI. Participants reported their clinical history, and cohort assignment relied on those reports. The sample taken for sequencing was PBMCs or T cells enriched from blood (not recorded which). This receptor was taken from a woman aged 40 to 49 with acute COVID-19. V and J are TRBV18 and TRBJ2-7; TRBD2 matches 7 bases. CDR3 sequence (DNA): TGTGCCAGCACCCTAGCGGACACGGGCTACGAGCAGTACTTC. The encoded protein is CASTLADTGYEQYF.